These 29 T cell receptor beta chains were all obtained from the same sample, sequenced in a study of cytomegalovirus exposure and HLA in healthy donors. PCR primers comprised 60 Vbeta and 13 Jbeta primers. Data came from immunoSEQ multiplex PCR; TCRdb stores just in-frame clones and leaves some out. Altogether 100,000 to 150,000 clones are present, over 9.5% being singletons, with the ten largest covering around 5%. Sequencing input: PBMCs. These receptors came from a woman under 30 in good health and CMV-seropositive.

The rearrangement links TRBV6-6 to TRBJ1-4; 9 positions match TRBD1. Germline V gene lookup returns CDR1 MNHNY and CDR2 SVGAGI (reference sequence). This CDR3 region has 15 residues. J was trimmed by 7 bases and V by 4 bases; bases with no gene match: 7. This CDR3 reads CASSSYRGRSEKLFF. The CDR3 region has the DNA TGTGCCAGCAGTTCGTACAGGGGGCGCAGTGAAAAACTGTTTTTT.

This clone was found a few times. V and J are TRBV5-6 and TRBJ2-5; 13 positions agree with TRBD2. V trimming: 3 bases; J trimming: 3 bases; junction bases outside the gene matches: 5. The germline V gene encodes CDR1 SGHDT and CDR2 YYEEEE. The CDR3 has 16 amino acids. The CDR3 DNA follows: TGTGCCAGCAGCTATATTGGACTAGCGGGAGAAGAGACCCAGTACTTC. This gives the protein CASSYIGLAGEETQYF.

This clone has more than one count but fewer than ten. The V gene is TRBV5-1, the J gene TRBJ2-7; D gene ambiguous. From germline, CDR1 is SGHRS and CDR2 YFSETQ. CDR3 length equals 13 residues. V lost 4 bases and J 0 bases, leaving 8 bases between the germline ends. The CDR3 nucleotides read TGCGCCAGCAGCCTACTCTACTCCTACGAGCAGTACTTC. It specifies CASSLLYSYEQYF.

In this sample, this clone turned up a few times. The CDR3 loop reads CASSSGQLTDTQYF. CDR3 bases: TGCGCCAGCAGCTCGGGACAACTCACAGATACGCAGTATTTT. V gene TRBV5-1 combines with J gene TRBJ2-3, with a tentative D call TRBD1 (6 bases). The length of the CDR3 is 14 residues. Germline CDR1 SGHRS, CDR2 YFSETQ. The V end lost 3 bases, the J end lost 2 bases, and 10 bases lay between the germline ends.

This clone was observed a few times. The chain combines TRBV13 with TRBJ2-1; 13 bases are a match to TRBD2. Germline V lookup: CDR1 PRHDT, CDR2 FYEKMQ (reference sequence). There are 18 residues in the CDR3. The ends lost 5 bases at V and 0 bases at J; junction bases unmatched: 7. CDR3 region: CASSARLAGGSSYNEQFF. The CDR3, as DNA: TGTGCCAGCAGCGCCCGACTAGCGGGAGGCAGCTCCTACAATGAGCAGTTCTTC.

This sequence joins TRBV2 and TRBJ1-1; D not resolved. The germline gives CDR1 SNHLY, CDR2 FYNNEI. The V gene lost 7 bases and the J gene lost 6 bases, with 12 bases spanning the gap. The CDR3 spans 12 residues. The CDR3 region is CASTGVVSEAFF. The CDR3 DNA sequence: TGTGCCAGCACCGGGGTGGTCTCTGAAGCTTTCTTT. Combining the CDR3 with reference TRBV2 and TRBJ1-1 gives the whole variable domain EPEVTQTPSHQVTQMGQEVILRCVPISNHLYFYWYRQILGQKVEFLVSFYNNEISEKSEIFDDQFSVERPDGSNFTLKIRSTKLEDSAMYFCASTGVVSEAFFGQGTRLTVV.

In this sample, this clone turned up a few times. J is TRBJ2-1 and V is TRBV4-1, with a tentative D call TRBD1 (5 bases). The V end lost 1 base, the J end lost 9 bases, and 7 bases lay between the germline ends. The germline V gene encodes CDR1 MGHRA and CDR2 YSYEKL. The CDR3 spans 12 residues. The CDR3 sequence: CASSQGGGEQFF. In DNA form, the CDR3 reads TGCGCCAGCAGCCAAGGGGGCGGTGAGCAGTTCTTC.

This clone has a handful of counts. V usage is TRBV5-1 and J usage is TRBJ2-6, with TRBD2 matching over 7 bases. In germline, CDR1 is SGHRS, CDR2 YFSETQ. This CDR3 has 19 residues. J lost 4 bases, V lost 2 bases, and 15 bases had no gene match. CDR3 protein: CASSFPPGRVLGGANVLTF. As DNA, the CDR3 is TGCGCCAGCAGCTTCCCCCCTGGGAGGGTACTTGGAGGGGCCAACGTCCTGACTTTC.

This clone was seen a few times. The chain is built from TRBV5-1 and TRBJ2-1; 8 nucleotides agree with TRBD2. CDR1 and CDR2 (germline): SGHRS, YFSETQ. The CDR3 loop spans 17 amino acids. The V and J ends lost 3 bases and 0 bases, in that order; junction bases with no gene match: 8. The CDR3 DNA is TGCGCCAGCAGCTGGGGATTAGCGGGACCCTCCTACAATGAGCAGTTCTTC. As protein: CASSWGLAGPSYNEQFF.

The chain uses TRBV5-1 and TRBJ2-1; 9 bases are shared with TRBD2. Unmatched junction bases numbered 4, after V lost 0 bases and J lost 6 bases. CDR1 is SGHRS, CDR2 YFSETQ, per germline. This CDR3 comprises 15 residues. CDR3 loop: CASSLDAAGGNEQFF. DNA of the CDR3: TGCGCCAGCAGCTTGGATGCAGCGGGAGGCAATGAGCAGTTCTTC.

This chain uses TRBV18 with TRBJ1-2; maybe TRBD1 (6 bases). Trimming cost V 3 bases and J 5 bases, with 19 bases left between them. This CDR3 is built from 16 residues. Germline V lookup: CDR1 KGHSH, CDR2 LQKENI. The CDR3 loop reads CASSPPDSPVGYGYTF. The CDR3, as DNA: TGTGCCAGCTCACCTCCGGACAGCCCGGTCGGTTATGGCTACACCTTC.

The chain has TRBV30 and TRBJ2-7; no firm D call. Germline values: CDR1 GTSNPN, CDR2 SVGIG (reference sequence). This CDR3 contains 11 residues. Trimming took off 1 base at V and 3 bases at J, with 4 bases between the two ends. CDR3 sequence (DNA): TGTGCCTGGAGTGCAAACTACGAGCAGTACTTC. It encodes CAWSANYEQYF.

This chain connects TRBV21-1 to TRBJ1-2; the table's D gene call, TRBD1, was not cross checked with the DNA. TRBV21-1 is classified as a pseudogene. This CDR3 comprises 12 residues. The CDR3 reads CAGQVLSYGYTF. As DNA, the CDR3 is TGTGCCGGACAGGTTTTGAGCTATGGCTACACCTTC.

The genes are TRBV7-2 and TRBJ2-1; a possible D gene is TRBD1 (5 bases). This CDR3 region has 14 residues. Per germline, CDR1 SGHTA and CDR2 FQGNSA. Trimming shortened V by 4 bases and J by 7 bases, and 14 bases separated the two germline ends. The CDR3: CASSSQIGANEQFF. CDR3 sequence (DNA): TGTGCCAGCAGCTCCCAAATAGGGGCGAATGAGCAGTTCTTC. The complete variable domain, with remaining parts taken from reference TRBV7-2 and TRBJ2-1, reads GAGVSQSPSNKVTEKGKDVELRCDPISGHTALYWYRQSLGQGLEFLIYFQGNSAPDKSGLPSDRFSAERTGGSVSTLTIQRTQQEDSAVYLCASSSQIGANEQFFGPGTRLTVL.

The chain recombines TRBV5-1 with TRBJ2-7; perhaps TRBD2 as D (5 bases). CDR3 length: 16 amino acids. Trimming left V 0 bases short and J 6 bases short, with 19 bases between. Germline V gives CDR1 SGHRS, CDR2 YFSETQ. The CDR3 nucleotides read TGCGCCAGCAGCTTGGGAGAGAGACTATCCCTCAGCGAGCAGTACTTC. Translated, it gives CASSLGERLSLSEQYF.

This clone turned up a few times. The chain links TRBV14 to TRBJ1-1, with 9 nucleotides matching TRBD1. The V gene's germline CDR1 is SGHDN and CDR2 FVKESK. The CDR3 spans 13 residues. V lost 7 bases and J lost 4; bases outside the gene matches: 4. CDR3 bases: TGTGCCAGCACCGGGACAGGGCCCACTGAAGCTTTCTTT. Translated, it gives CASTGTGPTEAFF.

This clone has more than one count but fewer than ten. The DNA of the CDR3 is TGTGCCAGCTCACCGGGGCTTAATGAAAAACTGTTTTTT. Protein sequence: CASSPGLNEKLFF. The chain links TRBV18 to TRBJ1-4, with a possible D match to TRBD1 (5 bases). From germline, CDR1 is KGHSH and CDR2 LQKENI. The CDR3 has 13 residues. With 3 bases removed from V and 4 bases from J, the gap between germline ends came to 6 bases.

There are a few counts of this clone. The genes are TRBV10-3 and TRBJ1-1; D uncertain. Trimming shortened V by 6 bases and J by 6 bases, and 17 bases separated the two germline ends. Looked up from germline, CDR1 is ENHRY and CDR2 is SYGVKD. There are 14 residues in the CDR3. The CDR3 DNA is TGTGCCATCAGCGGCGACGGAACTAGGGCTGAAGCTTTCTTT. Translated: CAISGDGTRAEAFF.

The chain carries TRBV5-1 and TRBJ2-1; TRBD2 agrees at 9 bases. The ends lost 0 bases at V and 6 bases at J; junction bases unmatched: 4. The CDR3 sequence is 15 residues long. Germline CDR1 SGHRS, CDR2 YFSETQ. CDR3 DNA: TGCGCCAGCAGCTTGGAGACTAGCGGCGGCAATGAGCAGTTCTTC. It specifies CASSLETSGGNEQFF.

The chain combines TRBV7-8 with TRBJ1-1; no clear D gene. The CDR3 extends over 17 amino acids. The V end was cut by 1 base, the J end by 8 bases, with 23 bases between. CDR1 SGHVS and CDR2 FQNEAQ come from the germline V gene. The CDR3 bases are TGTGCCAGCAGCTTAGGTCGAGGTGCTCTAGGATTTAAAGAAGCTTTCTTT. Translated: CASSLGRGALGFKEAFF.

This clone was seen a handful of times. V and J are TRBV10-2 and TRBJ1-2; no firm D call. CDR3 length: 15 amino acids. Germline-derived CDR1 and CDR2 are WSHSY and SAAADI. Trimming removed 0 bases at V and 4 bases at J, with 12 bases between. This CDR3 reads CASSESRVSFYGYTF. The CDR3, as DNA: TGCGCCAGCAGTGAGTCGAGGGTGTCTTTCTATGGCTACACCTTC.

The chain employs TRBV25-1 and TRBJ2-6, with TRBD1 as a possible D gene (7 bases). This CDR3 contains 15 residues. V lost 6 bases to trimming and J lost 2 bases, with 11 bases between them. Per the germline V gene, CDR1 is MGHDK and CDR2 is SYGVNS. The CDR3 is CASREGAAGANVLTF. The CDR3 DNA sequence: TGTGCCAGCAGGGAGGGGGCCGCTGGGGCCAACGTCCTGACTTTC.

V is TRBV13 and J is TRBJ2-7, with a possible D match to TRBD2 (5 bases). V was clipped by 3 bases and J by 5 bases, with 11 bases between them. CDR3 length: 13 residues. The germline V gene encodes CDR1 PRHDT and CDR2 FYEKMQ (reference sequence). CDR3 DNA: TGTGCCAGCAGCTTCTACGGACTTGACGAGCAGTACTTC. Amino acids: CASSFYGLDEQYF.

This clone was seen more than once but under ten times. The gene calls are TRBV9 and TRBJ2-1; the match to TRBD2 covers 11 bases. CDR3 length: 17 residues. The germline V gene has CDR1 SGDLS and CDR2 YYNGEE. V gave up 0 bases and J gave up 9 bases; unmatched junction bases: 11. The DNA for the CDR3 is TGTGCCAGCAGCGTAGCCCCTCATAGCGGGAGGGCCGGTGAGCAGTTCTTC. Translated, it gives CASSVAPHSGRAGEQFF.

This chain's CDR3 is CASSYSSYGGYNEQFF. The CDR3 nucleotides are TGTGCCAGCAGTTACTCGAGCTACGGGGGGTACAATGAGCAGTTCTTC. The V gene is TRBV6-5, the J gene TRBJ2-1, with TRBD2 matching 7 bases. The V segment lost 0 bases and the J segment 4 bases; nucleotides outside the gene matches: 6. This CDR3 comprises 16 residues. Germline V lookup: CDR1 MNHEY, CDR2 SVGAGI.

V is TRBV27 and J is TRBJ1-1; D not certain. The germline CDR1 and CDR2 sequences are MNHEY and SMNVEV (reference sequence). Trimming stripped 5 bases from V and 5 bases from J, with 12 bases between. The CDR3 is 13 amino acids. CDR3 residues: CASSPTRGTEAFF. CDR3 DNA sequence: TGTGCCAGCAGTCCCACTCGAGGTACTGAAGCTTTCTTT.

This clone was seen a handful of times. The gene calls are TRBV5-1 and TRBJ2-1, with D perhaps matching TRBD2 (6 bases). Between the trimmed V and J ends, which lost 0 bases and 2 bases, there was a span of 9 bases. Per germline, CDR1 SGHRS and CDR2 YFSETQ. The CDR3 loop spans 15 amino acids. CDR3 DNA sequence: TGCGCCAGCAGCTTGGGCGGGATAGCCTACAATGAGCAGTTCTTC. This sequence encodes CASSLGGIAYNEQFF.

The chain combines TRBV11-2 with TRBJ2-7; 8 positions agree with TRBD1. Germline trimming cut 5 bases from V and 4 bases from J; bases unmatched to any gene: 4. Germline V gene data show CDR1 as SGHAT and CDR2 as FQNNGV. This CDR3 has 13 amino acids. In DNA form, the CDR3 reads TGTGCCAGCAGCCAGGGACAGGTATACGAGCAGTACTTC. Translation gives CASSQGQVYEQYF.

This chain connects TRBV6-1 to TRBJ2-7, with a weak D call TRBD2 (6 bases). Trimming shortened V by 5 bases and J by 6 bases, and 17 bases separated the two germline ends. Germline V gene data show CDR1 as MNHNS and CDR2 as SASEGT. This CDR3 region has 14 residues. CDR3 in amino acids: CASSLGGPTSEQYF. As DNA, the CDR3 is TGTGCCAGCAGTCTGGGGGGACCAACCAGCGAGCAGTACTTC.